The 25 T cell receptor beta chains in this list originate from one sample, sequenced in a study of blood T cell repertoires in COVID-19. The repertoire was sequenced with immunoSEQ multiplex PCR; TCRdb's copy has only in-frame clones and lacks some. The sample includes approximately 210,000 clones, 80% of them seen just once. Sequencing used PBMCs or T cells enriched from blood (not recorded which). These receptors all stem from a man younger than 40 with acute COVID-19.

The chain combines TRBV24-1 with TRBJ1-6, with 8 positions matching TRBD1. Germline assignment: CDR1 KGHDR and CDR2 SFDVKD. The CDR3 has 15 amino acids. The V segment lost 9 bases and the J segment 8 bases; nucleotides outside the gene matches: 11. DNA for the CDR3: TGTGCCACCGACATTACAGGGGGTTTGTATTCACCCCTCCACTTT. It codes for CATDITGGLYSPLHF.

The chain couples TRBV15 to TRBJ1-1; 8 positions match TRBD1. CDR3 length: 18 amino acids. Trimming at V came to 0 bases and at J to 1 base, leaving 10 bases not matched to a gene. Germline CDR1 reads LNHNV; CDR2 reads YYDKDF (reference sequence). CDR3 residues: CATSRDHDRGIQNTEAFF. CDR3 DNA: TGTGCCACCAGCAGAGATCACGACAGGGGAATCCAGAACACTGAAGCTTTCTTT.

In this sample, this clone turned up once. J is TRBJ1-2 and V is TRBV29-1; D uncertain. The CDR3 loop spans 11 amino acids. With 3 bases removed from V and 4 bases from J, the gap between germline ends came to 6 bases. From germline, CDR1 is SQVTM and CDR2 ANQGSEA. The CDR3 DNA is TGCAGCGTTGATACAGCCTATGGCTACACCTTC. Encoded protein: CSVDTAYGYTF.

The rearrangement uses TRBV6-5 and TRBJ1-4, with 7 positions matching TRBD1. With 0 bases clipped from V and 0 bases from J, the junction kept 1 base outside the gene matches. This CDR3 comprises 16 residues. From germline, CDR1 is MNHEY and CDR2 SVGAGI. CDR3 in DNA: TGTGCCAGCAGTTACTCCGGGACAGCAACTAATGAAAAACTGTTTTTT. Residues: CASSYSGTATNEKLFF.

In this sample, this clone turned up once. J is TRBJ2-1 and V is TRBV5-6, with 9 bases that match TRBD1. With V trimmed by 2 bases and J by 6 bases, 12 bases remained unmatched. The CDR3 contains 17 residues. Germline V CDR1 and CDR2: SGHDT, YYEEEE. In DNA form, the CDR3 reads TGTGCCAGCAGCTTTTCCTGGACAGGGGAATTTTCCAATGAGCAGTTCTTC. It is translated as CASSFSWTGEFSNEQFF.

This chain joins TRBV7-9 and TRBJ1-5; 9 bases map to TRBD1. This CDR3 has 15 amino acids. CDR1 and CDR2 from the germline V gene are SEHNR and FQNEAQ (reference sequence). Germline trimming cut 8 bases from V and 4 bases from J; bases unmatched to any gene: 9. The DNA of the CDR3 is TGTGCCAGCGGGGCGATCGGGACAGGGAATCAGCCCCAGCATTTT. As protein: CASGAIGTGNQPQHF.

The gene calls are TRBV3-1 (or the pseudogene TRBV3-2) and TRBJ2-3; tentative D call: TRBD1 (6 bases). The CDR3 is 15 residues long. Trimming stripped 0 bases from V and 6 bases from J, with 13 bases between. Per germline, CDR1 LGHDT and CDR2 YNNKEL (reference sequence). CDR3 nucleotides: TGTGCCAGCAGCCAAGATCCCAGGGGTTGGGATACGCAGTATTTT. Amino acid sequence: CASSQDPRGWDTQYF.

The rearrangement links TRBV6-1 to TRBJ1-4; the match to TRBD1 covers 8 bases. The V segment lost 2 bases and the J segment 8 bases; nucleotides outside the gene matches: 7. In germline, CDR1 is MNHNS, CDR2 SASEGT. The CDR3 loop spans 15 amino acids. The CDR3 DNA sequence: TGTGCCAGCAGTGAATTTCAGGGGGCCGACGAAAAACTGTTTTTT. This gives the protein CASSEFQGADEKLFF.

The gene calls are TRBV4-2 and TRBJ1-3; no clear D. V was trimmed by 0 bases and J by 0 bases, leaving 12 bases between them. From germline, CDR1 is LGHNA and CDR2 YNFKEQ. The CDR3 is 17 residues long. CDR3 loop: CASSQEPPGNSGNTIYF. CDR3 in DNA: TGTGCCAGCAGCCAAGAACCCCCAGGCAACTCTGGAAACACCATATATTTT.

This clone was seen many times. V gene TRBV6-2 or TRBV6-3 combines with J gene TRBJ1-5; no definite D call. This CDR3 is 14 amino acids long. V lost 5 bases, J lost 3 bases, and 11 bases lay in between. From germline, CDR1 is MNHEY and CDR2 SVGEGT. CDR3 loop: CASSHPPDNQPQHF. Written as DNA, the CDR3 is TGTGCCAGCAGTCACCCTCCAGACAATCAGCCCCAGCATTTT.

This sequence joins TRBV4-1 and TRBJ1-2; 7 nucleotides line up with TRBD1. CDR1 is MGHRA, CDR2 YSYEKL, per germline. The CDR3 sequence is 18 residues long. With V trimmed by 4 bases and J by 0 bases, 14 bases remained unmatched. The CDR3 loop is CASSLIQGPNPPNYGYTF. In DNA form, the CDR3 reads TGCGCCAGCAGCCTTATACAGGGGCCCAATCCCCCTAACTATGGCTACACCTTC.

The genes are TRBV7-2 and TRBJ2-4, with D possibly TRBD2 on 6 matching bases. Germline lookup yields CDR1 SGHTA and CDR2 FQGNSA. This CDR3 comprises 14 residues. Trimming stripped 5 bases from V and 4 bases from J, with 12 bases between. CDR3 protein: CASSIGGSKNIQYF. CDR3 DNA: TGTGCCAGCAGCATTGGGGGGAGTAAAAACATTCAGTACTTC. Supplemented by reference TRBV7-2 and TRBJ2-4, the full variable domain reads GAGVSQSPSNKVTEKGKDVELRCDPISGHTALYWYRQSLGQGLEFLIYFQGNSAPDKSGLPSDRFSAERTGGSVSTLTIQRTQQEDSAVYLCASSIGGSKNIQYFGAGTRLSVL.

The V and J genes are TRBV4-1 and TRBJ1-5; D is possibly TRBD1 (5 bases). With 2 bases removed from V and 10 bases from J, the gap between germline ends came to 12 bases. The CDR3 has 13 amino acids. Looked up from germline, CDR1 is MGHRA and CDR2 is YSYEKL. CDR3 nucleotide sequence: TGCGCCAGCAGCCAACGGGGGTCAGACCCCCAGCATTTT. Encoded protein: CASSQRGSDPQHF.

The chain couples TRBV3-1 (or the pseudogene TRBV3-2) to TRBJ1-1, with D possibly being TRBD1 (6 bases). The germline CDR1 and CDR2 sequences are LGHDT and YNNKEL (reference sequence). V lost 2 bases to trimming and J lost 4 bases, with 11 bases between them. The CDR3 has 14 amino acids. Here the CDR3 reads CASSQLTGTTEAFF. For the CDR3, the DNA is TGTGCCAGCAGCCAACTAACAGGGACCACTGAAGCTTTCTTT.

This chain uses TRBV19 with TRBJ2-1, with a possible D match to TRBD2 (6 bases). The CDR3 totals 13 residues. Trimming cost V 4 bases and J 4 bases, with 8 bases left between them. Per the germline V gene, CDR1 is LNHDA and CDR2 is SQIVND (reference sequence). The CDR3 DNA reads as TGTGCCAGTAGTACTGGACTATACAATGAGCAGTTCTTC. It translates to CASSTGLYNEQFF.

The V gene is TRBV20-1, the J gene TRBJ2-3; possible D gene TRBD2, 5 bases. CDR3 length equals 11 residues. Germline lookup yields CDR1 DFQATT and CDR2 SNEGSKA (reference sequence). V was cut by 0 bases and J by 8 bases, with 6 bases left in between. CDR3 sequence (DNA): TGCAGTGCTAGAGAGGGAGTTACGCAGTATTTT. It is translated as CSAREGVTQYF.

DNA of the CDR3: TGTGCCACTACCGCCCTACCGGGGGACGGCTACACCTTC. Translated: CATTALPGDGYTF. V gene TRBV6-4 combines with J gene TRBJ1-2; perhaps TRBD1 as D (5 bases). This CDR3 spans 13 amino acids. Trimming cost V 10 bases and J 8 bases, with 20 bases left between them. Germline-derived CDR1 and CDR2 are MRHNA and SNTAGT.

This clone was recorded a few times. This chain links TRBV12-5 with TRBJ1-4; D is undetermined. Trimming took off 5 bases at V and 5 bases at J, with 12 bases between the two ends. CDR3 length: 14 amino acids. The V gene's germline CDR1 is LGHNT and CDR2 FRNRAP. The CDR3: CASGPGAPNEKLFF. The CDR3 DNA sequence: TGTGCTAGTGGTCCCGGTGCTCCGAATGAAAAACTGTTTTTT.

The chain has TRBV11-2 and TRBJ1-6, with D maybe TRBD1 (5 bases). The germline V gene has CDR1 SGHAT and CDR2 FQNNGV. The V and J ends lost 5 bases and 10 bases respectively, with 15 bases between them. This CDR3 is 14 amino acids long. The CDR3 sequence: CASSPRGGVSPLHF. CDR3 nucleotides: TGTGCCAGCAGCCCCCGGGGGGGGGTCTCACCCCTCCACTTT.

This clone was counted a few times. The chain joins TRBV28 to TRBJ1-2; possible D gene TRBD1, 6 bases. This CDR3 contains 14 residues. Germline CDR1 is MDHEN and CDR2 is SYDVKM. Trimming took off 6 bases at V and 7 bases at J, with 18 bases between the two ends. For the CDR3, the DNA is TGTGCCAGCAGCGAACCAATACAGGGCTCTGGCTACACCTTC. Encoded protein: CASSEPIQGSGYTF.

The CDR3 loop is CASSLQPRGGAETQYF. CDR3 coding DNA: TGTGCCAGCAGCTTACAACCGCGGGGGGGCGCGGAGACCCAGTACTTC. The chain links TRBV13 to TRBJ2-5; 9 positions agree with TRBD2. The CDR3 length is 16 residues. V dropped 2 bases and J dropped 5; count of bases not matched to a gene: 9. Germline CDR1 reads PRHDT; CDR2 reads FYEKMQ (reference sequence).

This chain links TRBV28 with TRBJ1-1; D is possibly TRBD1 (6 bases). This CDR3 spans 12 amino acids. With 8 bases removed from V and 7 bases from J, the gap between germline ends came to 14 bases. Per germline, CDR1 MDHEN and CDR2 SYDVKM. DNA of the CDR3: TGTGCCAGCGCTCGGGACAAACTTGAAGCTTTCTTT. It is translated as CASARDKLEAFF.

The gene calls are TRBV19 and TRBJ1-3, with D possibly TRBD1 on 6 matching bases. CDR1 is LNHDA and CDR2 is SQIVND in the germline V gene (reference sequence). Trimming cost V 6 bases and J 4 bases, with 16 bases left between them. CDR3 size: 15 residues. CDR3 region: CASSEGGMYGNTIYF. The CDR3 DNA follows: TGTGCCAGTAGCGAAGGGGGAATGTACGGAAACACCATATATTTT.

The V call is TRBV12-3 or TRBV12-4, the J call TRBJ1-4; D might be TRBD1 (5 bases). V shed 5 bases and J shed 5 bases, with 9 bases lying between them. CDR3 length: 13 residues. The CDR3 nucleotides read TGTGCCAGCAGTACCCGACAGAATGAAAAACTGTTTTTT. Residues: CASSTRQNEKLFF.

The chain is built from TRBV10-3 and TRBJ1-1, with D perhaps TRBD1 (6 bases). The CDR3 extends over 13 amino acids. Germline CDR1 ENHRY, CDR2 SYGVKD. V lost 5 bases to trimming and J lost 6 bases, with 13 bases between them. The CDR3 DNA sequence: TGTGCCATCAGTCGAGGACAGCCGCCTGAAGCTTTCTTT. The encoded protein is CAISRGQPPEAFF.